This T cell receptor (beta chain) was sequenced in a study of early T cells in non-severe SARS-CoV-2 infection. About the research overall: Sequencing input comprised bulk RNA from unsorted whole blood; chain pairing was not available. Study-wide results and caveats: Sequences matched to VDJdb favored anti-spike CD8 responses, while private and CD4 specificities were missed.

Trimming stripped 0 bases from V and 2 bases from J, with 8 bases between. In germline, CDR1 is KGHSH, CDR2 LQKENI. CDR3 length: 15 residues. About this clonotype: Its antigen is undetermined.

Each cDNA molecule carried a unique molecular identifier. TCRdb re-called the 5' RACE reads through MiXCR, storing one row per CDR3 protein. The sample has approximately 52,000 distinct CDR3 sequences; approximately 15% are singletons. The origin of this receptor is an adult who was a healthcare worker with PCR-confirmed SARS-CoV-2 infection or an uninfected control (not recorded which). The chain has TRBV18 and TRBJ2-4; maybe TRBD1 (6 bases). Here the sequenced sample was whole blood, taken at baseline. The CDR3 sequence is CASSPPGQPKNIQYF. The CDR3 nucleotides read TGTGCCAGCTCACCACCTGGACAGCCCAAAAACATTCAGTACTTC.